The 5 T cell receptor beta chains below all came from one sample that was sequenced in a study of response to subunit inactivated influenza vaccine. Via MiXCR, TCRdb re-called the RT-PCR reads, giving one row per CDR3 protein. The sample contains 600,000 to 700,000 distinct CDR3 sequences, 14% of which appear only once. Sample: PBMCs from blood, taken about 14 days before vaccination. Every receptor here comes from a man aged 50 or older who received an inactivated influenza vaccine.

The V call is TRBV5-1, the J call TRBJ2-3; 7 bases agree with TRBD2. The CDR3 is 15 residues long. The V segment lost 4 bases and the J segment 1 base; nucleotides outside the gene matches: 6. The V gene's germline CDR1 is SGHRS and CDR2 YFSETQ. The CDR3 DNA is TGCGCCAGCAGCCGACCAGCGGGGCGCACAGATACGCAGTATTTT. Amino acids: CASSRPAGRTDTQYF.

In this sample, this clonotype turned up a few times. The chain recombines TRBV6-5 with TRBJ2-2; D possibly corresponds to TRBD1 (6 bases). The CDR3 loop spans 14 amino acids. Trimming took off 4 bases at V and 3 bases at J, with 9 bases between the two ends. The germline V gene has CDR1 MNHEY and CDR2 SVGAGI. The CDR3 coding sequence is TGTGCCAGCAGTTGGTACAGGGACACCGGGGAGCTGTTTTTT. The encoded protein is CASSWYRDTGELFF.

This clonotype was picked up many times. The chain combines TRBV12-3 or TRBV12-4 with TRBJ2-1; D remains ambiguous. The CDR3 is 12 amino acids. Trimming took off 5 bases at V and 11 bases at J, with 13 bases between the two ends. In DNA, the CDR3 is TGTGCCAGCAGTCCCTCGGGCCCAAAGCAGTTCTTC. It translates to CASSPSGPKQFF.

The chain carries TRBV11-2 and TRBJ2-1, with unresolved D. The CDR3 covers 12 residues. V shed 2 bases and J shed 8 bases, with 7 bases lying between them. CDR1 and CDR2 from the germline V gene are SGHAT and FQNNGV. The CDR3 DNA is TGTGCCAGCAGCTTAAGTTTTTATGAGCAGTTCTTC. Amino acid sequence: CASSLSFYEQFF.

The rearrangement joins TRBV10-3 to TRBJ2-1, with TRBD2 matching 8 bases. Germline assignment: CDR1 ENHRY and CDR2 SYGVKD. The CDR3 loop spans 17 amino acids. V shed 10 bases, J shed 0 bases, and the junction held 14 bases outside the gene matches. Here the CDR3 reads CASSERLASYSYNEQFF. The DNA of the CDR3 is TGTGCCAGCAGCGAGCGACTAGCGAGTTACTCCTACAATGAGCAGTTCTTC.